The sequence of this T cell receptor (beta chain) was determined in a study of post-analysis software for immune sequencing data. Overall study: Patients with relapsing-remitting, secondary progressive and progressive-relapsing multiple sclerosis courses were all represented.

As regards this clonotype: Its specificity is not known. This clone may be a read error of a much larger clone one base away.

This CDR3 is built from 15 residues. CDR1 and CDR2 from the germline V gene are MNHEY and SVGAGI. TCR beta libraries were prepared from cDNA with unique molecular identifiers. T cells numbering roughly 0.85 to 11 million gave rise to roughly 0.5 million cDNA molecules. TCRdb recomputed calls from the PCR reads with MiXCR, one row per CDR3 protein. The data contain fewer than 850,000 distinct CDR3 sequences, 30% of them singletons. General study points: Roughly 5 TRBV segments (TRBV5-6, TRBV5-1 and TRBV20-1 among them) occurred more frequently in patients than in controls. Pronounced co-clustering by F measure was evident among identically batched samples. Diversity measured as normalized Chao1 was significantly lower in multiple sclerosis patients than in controls.

The rearrangement joins TRBV6-5 to TRBJ2-1; D possibly matches TRBD1 or TRBD2 (5 bases each). The J call is uncertain, as TRBJ2-7 better fits the DNA end. The TCR comes from a girl aged 5-17 years with multiple sclerosis. Sequencing used blood. The CDR3 DNA is TGTGCCAGCAGTTACGGGGACCCAACTTACAATGAGCAGTACTTC. It translates to CASSYGDPTYNEQYF.